These 15 T cell receptor beta chains were all obtained from the same sample, sequenced in a study of T cells in localized non-small cell lung cancer. Sequencing used immunoSEQ multiplex PCR; TCRdb keeps in-frame clones, though not all of them. Of about 870 clones detected, over 15% appear once; the ten largest clones hold 15% to 25%. The source was normal lung tissue next to the tumor, collected before any cancer treatment. The receptors here all came from a male donor at least 60 years old with stage II squamous cell lung carcinoma.

CDR3 coding DNA: TGCGCCAGCTCCGGGACTAGCGGACTCACCGGGGAGCTGTTTTTT. Its protein is CASSGTSGLTGELFF. J is TRBJ2-2 and V is TRBV5-1; 11 positions match TRBD2. Per germline, CDR1 SGHRS and CDR2 YFSETQ. The junction had 6 bases not matched to a gene; V was cut back by 7 bases and J by 4 bases. The CDR3 runs to 15 residues.

In its sample, this clone was seen a few times. V usage is TRBV6-8 and J usage is TRBJ1-2; TRBD1 might be the D (6 bases). The germline V and J ends were trimmed by 8 bases and 5 bases, with 18 bases remaining between them. The germline V gene has CDR1 MNHGY and CDR2 SAAAGT. This CDR3 comprises 14 residues. The CDR3 nucleotides read TGTGCCAGCCATGCACAGGGCGGTTTATATGGCTACACCTTC. Translation: CASHAQGGLYGYTF.

This clone came up a few times. The chain couples TRBV28 to TRBJ1-5, with 8 bases identical to TRBD1. The CDR3 loop spans 13 amino acids. CDR1 MDHEN and CDR2 SYDVKM come from the germline V gene. With V trimmed by 8 bases and J by 2 bases, 2 bases remained unmatched. CDR3 sequence (DNA): TGTGCCAGCGAGACAGGGGGCAATCAGCCCCAGCATTTT. Protein product: CASETGGNQPQHF.

This clone came up a few times. Compared with germline, one end of the junction differs, possibly owing to a read error. The V and J genes are TRBV6-8 and TRBJ1-1, with D unclear. The CDR3 is 14 residues long. The germline V gene has CDR1 MNHGY and CDR2 SAAAGT. In DNA form, the CDR3 reads TGTGCCAGCGGTTATATCGAGGGTTGGGCTGAAGCTTTCTTT. Its translation: CASGYIEGWAEAFF.

In this sample, this clone turned up once. The rearrangement joins TRBV18 to TRBJ1-2, with D unclear. This CDR3 region has 15 residues. V dropped 5 bases and J dropped 4 bases, with 17 bases sitting between them. Germline values: CDR1 KGHSH, CDR2 LQKENI. As DNA, the CDR3 is TGTGCCAGCTCATATTCGGCAGCGGACTCCTATGGCTACACCTTC. It specifies CASSYSAADSYGYTF. The whole variable domain, filled in from reference TRBV18 and TRBJ1-2, reads NAGVMQNPRHLVRRRGQEARLRCSPMKGHSHVYWYRQLPEEGLKFMVYLQKENIIDESGMPKERFSAEFPKEGPSILRIQQVVRGDSAAYFCASSYSAADSYGYTFGSGTRLTVV.

This clone was recorded a few times. The V call is TRBV6-1, the J call TRBJ2-5; perhaps TRBD2 as D (5 bases). V was cut by 1 base and J by 4 bases, with 10 bases left in between. CDR1 is MNHNS, CDR2 SASEGT, per germline. The CDR3 extends over 14 amino acids. CDR3 DNA sequence: TGTGCCAGCAGTGAAGGAGGGAGCTTAGAGACCCAGTACTTC. It is translated as CASSEGGSLETQYF.

The gene calls are TRBV28 and TRBJ1-1; D is possibly TRBD1 (5 bases). Germline V gene sequence: CDR1 MDHEN, CDR2 SYDVKM. The V and J ends lost 7 bases and 2 bases respectively, with 20 bases between them. The CDR3 runs 16 residues. In DNA form, the CDR3 reads TGTGCCAGCACCCTCCATTTGGAGGGGAGAAACACTGAAGCTTTCTTT. Encoded protein: CASTLHLEGRNTEAFF.

V gene TRBV6-1 combines with J gene TRBJ2-7; a possible D gene is TRBD1 (6 bases). Germline loops: CDR1 MNHNS, CDR2 SASEGT. With 1 base removed from V and 3 bases from J, the gap between germline ends came to 13 bases. The CDR3 covers 15 residues. The CDR3 sequence: CASSEVNREIYEQYF. The CDR3 DNA follows: TGTGCCAGCAGTGAAGTTAACAGGGAAATCTACGAGCAGTACTTC.

The V gene is TRBV11-3, the J gene TRBJ2-7; no clear D. V lost 2 bases to trimming and J lost 2 bases, with 19 bases between them. CDR1 is SGHNT and CDR2 is YENEEA in the germline V gene. This CDR3 is built from 17 residues. The CDR3 DNA reads as TGTGCCAGCAGCTTACCCCCCCGGCGACCCCGCCCCTACGAGCAGTACTTC. It is translated as CASSLPPRRPRPYEQYF.

This clone was counted only a few times. The chain links TRBV28 to TRBJ2-1; tentative D call: TRBD2 (5 bases). The ends were cut back, 4 bases at V and 3 bases at J, with 16 bases in the middle. Germline V gene lookup returns CDR1 MDHEN and CDR2 SYDVKM. This CDR3 contains 16 residues. CDR3 DNA: TGTGCCAGCAGTTCTGTGGGAGCCAGCCTCTACAATGAGCAGTTCTTC. Encoded protein: CASSSVGASLYNEQFF.

This clone is medium-sized. Other nucleotide sequences from this sample produce the same CDR3. The chain combines TRBV11-3 with TRBJ2-2; no clear D. This CDR3 spans 14 amino acids. From germline, CDR1 is SGHNT and CDR2 YENEEA. With 2 bases removed from V and 1 base from J, the gap between germline ends came to 5 bases. The CDR3 sequence: CASSLTRNTGELFF. For the CDR3, the DNA is TGTGCCAGCAGCTTAACTCGGAACACCGGGGAGCTGTTTTTT.

V is TRBV28 and J is TRBJ2-3; 8 nucleotides agree with TRBD1. V shed 7 bases, J shed 3 bases, and the junction held 3 bases outside the gene matches. CDR1 MDHEN and CDR2 SYDVKM come from the germline V gene. This CDR3 has 13 residues. Here the CDR3 DNA reads TGTGCCAGCAATCGGGACAGGACAGATACGCAGTATTTT. Translation gives CASNRDRTDTQYF.

This clone was counted a few times. The rearrangement links TRBV9 to TRBJ2-5, with TRBD2 identical over 10 bases. J lost 5 bases, V lost 3 bases, and 7 bases had no gene match. CDR3 length: 15 amino acids. Germline CDR1 reads SGDLS; CDR2 reads YYNGEE. The CDR3 DNA reads TGTGCCAGCAGCGCATCTAGCGGGAGAGGTGAGACCCAGTACTTC. Translated, it gives CASSASSGRGETQYF.

This clone was observed a few times. The chain carries TRBV28 and TRBJ2-5, with TRBD1 identical over 8 bases. Germline V gives CDR1 MDHEN, CDR2 SYDVKM. CDR3 size: 16 residues. V shed 6 bases, J shed 1 base, and the junction held 10 bases outside the gene matches. The CDR3 is CASRVLRTGSQETQYF. The CDR3 DNA reads TGTGCCAGCAGAGTGCTCCGGACAGGGAGCCAAGAGACCCAGTACTTC.

The sample holds a few counts of this clone. This sequence joins TRBV28 and TRBJ1-1, with D uncertain. The CDR3 extends over 13 amino acids. V was pared by 5 bases and J by 5 bases, with 12 bases between. Germline CDR1 reads MDHEN; CDR2 reads SYDVKM. CDR3 loop: CASSLPITTEAFF. In nucleotides, the CDR3 is TGTGCCAGCAGTCTCCCAATAACAACTGAAGCTTTCTTT.